The rows below give T cell receptor beta chains drawn from one sample of a study of T cells generated in artificial thymic organoids. MiXCR, run by TCRdb on the 5' RACE reads, gives a single entry per CDR3 protein. Among thousands of distinct CDR3 sequences listed, under 40% were seen once. The sample comprised naive CD8+ T cells from blood. The source is a human donor who gave cord blood stem cells for thymic organoid culture, a cardiac surgery patient who gave postnatal thymus, or a blood donor (not recorded which). The CDR3 runs from the conserved cysteine through the conserved F or W. D genes are given only for firm matches. The listing skips clone size in some rows; elsewhere it reads once, few, many or a size class.

TRBJ2-1 NA medium-sized TRBV12-3/TRBV12-4 TGTGCCAGCAGTTTAGGGCTAGTTGGGCACAATGAGCAGTTCTTC CASSLGLVGHNEQFF
TRBJ2-7 NA NA TRBV28 TGTGCCAGCAGTCCGGGGGGACAGACCTACGAGCAGTACTTC CASSPGGQTYEQYF
TRBJ1-2 TRBD1 large TRBV7-9 TGTGCCAGCAGCTTGGGACAGGGTGCGACTAACTATGGCTACACCTTC CASSLGQGATNYGYTF
TRBJ2-4 NA NA TRBV5-1 TGCGCCAGCAGTCGCGATGGAGGTGGGACCAAAAACATTCAGTACTTC CASSRDGGGTKNIQYF
TRBJ2-3 NA few TRBV24-1 TGTGCCACCAGTGACCCGACAGGGACTAGCACAGATACGCAGTATTTT CATSDPTGTSTDTQYF
TRBJ2-7 NA few TRBV5-5 TGTGCCAGCAGCTTGGGGGTCGGATCCTACGAGCAGTACTTC CASSLGVGSYEQYF
TRBJ1-4 TRBD1 NA TRBV12-3/TRBV12-4 TGTGCCAGCACACTCGGCGGACAGGCAGTTGAAAAACTGTTTTTT CASTLGGQAVEKLFF
TRBJ2-1 NA NA TRBV7-2 TGTGCCAGCAGCTTAAAAGGGGAACAGACCTACAATGAGCAGTTCTTC CASSLKGEQTYNEQFF
TRBJ2-3 NA NA TRBV10-3 TGTGCCATCAGTGAGTCACCACTAACGAGCACAGATACGCAGTATTTT CAISESPLTSTDTQYF
TRBJ2-3 NA medium-sized TRBV9 TGTGCCAGCAGCGTGGCGAGCACAGATACGCAGTATTTT CASSVASTDTQYF
TRBJ1-1 NA few TRBV5-1 TGCGCCAGCAGGGAGGGAGGAGCTGAAGCTTTCTTT CASREGGAEAFF
TRBJ1-2 TRBD1 few TRBV12-3/TRBV12-4 TGTGCCAGCAGCGCACGGGACAGGGTGTGGGGTGGCTACACCTTC CASSARDRVWGGYTF
TRBJ2-7 NA few TRBV20-1 TGCAGTGCTAGGGTGACTACAAACTACGAGCAGTACTTC CSARVTTNYEQYF
TRBJ2-3 TRBD2 NA TRBV4-3 TGCGCCAGCAGCCAAGATGGGCTAGCGGGGGAAGATACGCAGTATTTT CASSQDGLAGEDTQYF
TRBJ2-2 NA NA TRBV7-6 TGTGCCAGCAGCTTATACAGCGCCAACAGGGCTGTTGGCACCGGGGAGCTGTTTTTT CASSLYSANRAVGTGELFF
TRBJ2-5 NA medium-sized TRBV4-3 TGCGCCAGCAGCCAAGACGCTAGCCGAGAAGAGACCCAGTACTTC CASSQDASREETQYF